The clone carrying this TCR beta chain was seen more than once but under ten times. What it binds is unknown. This specimen comes from a study of cytomegalovirus exposure and HLA in healthy donors. Germline CDR1 reads SGHRS; CDR2 reads YFSETQ. Trimming left V 6 bases short and J 6 bases short, with 19 bases between. The CDR3 extends over 15 amino acids. This table comes from immunoSEQ multiplex PCR, and its TCRdb copy is limited to in-frame clones, with some not included. The table has about 82,000 clones, more than 85% seen once. General study results and limits: High sensitivity and specificity were reportedly achieved when the classifier diagnosed cytomegalovirus status. The investigators catalogued 150 or so TCR beta chains as cytomegalovirus-associated. It was found in a later analysis that first-cohort TCR clusters tended to co-occur in the 100 to 150 validation repertoires.

The rearrangement joins TRBV5-1 to TRBJ1-3, with a tentative D call TRBD1 (6 bases). Sequenced material: PBMCs. This TCR was sampled from a young man in good health and CMV-seronegative. The CDR3 region has the DNA TGCGCCAGCACCCCGGACAGCATCTTGCAAAACACCATATATTTT. This codes for CASTPDSILQNTIYF.